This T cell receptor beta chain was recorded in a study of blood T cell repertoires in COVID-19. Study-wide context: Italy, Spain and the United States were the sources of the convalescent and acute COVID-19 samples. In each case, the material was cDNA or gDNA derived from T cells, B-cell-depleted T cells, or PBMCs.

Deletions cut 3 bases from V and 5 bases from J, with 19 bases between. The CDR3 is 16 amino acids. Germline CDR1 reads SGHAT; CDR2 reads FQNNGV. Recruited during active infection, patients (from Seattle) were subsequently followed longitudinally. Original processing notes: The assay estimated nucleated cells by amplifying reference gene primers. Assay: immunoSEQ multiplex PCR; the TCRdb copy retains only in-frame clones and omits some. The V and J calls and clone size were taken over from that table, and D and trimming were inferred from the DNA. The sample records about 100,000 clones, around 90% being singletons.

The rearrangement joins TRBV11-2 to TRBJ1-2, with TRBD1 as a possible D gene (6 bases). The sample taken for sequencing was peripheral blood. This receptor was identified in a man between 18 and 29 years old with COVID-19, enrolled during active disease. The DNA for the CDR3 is TGTGCCAGCAGCTTCAACGTGGTTACGGACAGATATGGCTACACCTTC. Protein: CASSFNVVTDRYGYTF. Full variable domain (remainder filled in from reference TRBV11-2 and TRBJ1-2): EAGVAQSPRYKIIEKRQSVAFWCNPISGHATLYWYQQILGQGPKLLIQFQNNGVVDDSQLPKDRFSAERLKGVDSTLKIQPAKLEDSAVYLCASSFNVVTDRYGYTFGSGTRLTVV.